This TCR beta chain was captured by sequencing in a study of low-dose radiotherapy and immunotherapy resistance in tumors. Turning to the study itself: While receiving nivolumab 240 mg every two weeks, patients also received ipilimumab 1 mg/kg every six weeks, both intravenously. Covering alpha and beta chains, TRAV- and TRBV-specific primers were used for the first-strand cDNA.

TCRs underwent roughly 20 PCR cycles of amplification with a constant-region primer and V-primer adapter. Amplification of the isolated mRNA used in vitro transcription. One entry per CDR3 protein, called by TCRdb with MiXCR from the reads. In the table there are tens of thousands of distinct CDR3 sequences, 12% of which are singletons. This clonotype has at least ten counts. The time point: before trial treatment. The therapy administered to donors comprised nivolumab, ipilimumab, aspirin, low-dose cyclophosphamide and low-dose radiotherapy. The sequencing used PBMCs, collected before treatment. The clonotype comes from a female donor with ovarian cancer.

In DNA form, the CDR3 reads TGTGCCAGCAGCCAAGGTAGACAGGCGTACTACGAGCAGTACTTC. This codes for CASSQGRQAYYEQYF. The chain has TRBV14 and TRBJ2-7; D is perhaps TRBD1 (6 bases). CDR3 length: 15 residues. From germline, CDR1 is SGHDN and CDR2 FVKESK. V was shortened by 1 base and J by 3 bases, with 13 bases between the two germline ends.